This TCR beta chain was obtained from a study of OX40 agonist ivuxolimab in advanced cancers. Study information: Patients assigned to dose escalation were diagnosed with hepatocellular carcinoma, melanoma, renal cell or head and neck cancer.

Generated by immunoSEQ multiplex PCR, the TCRdb table keeps only in-frame clones and is missing some. The sample contains about 100,000 clones, less than 95% of which appear only once. Patients were excluded for autoimmune disease history or systemic immunosuppression. V lost 5 bases, J lost 3 bases, and 3 bases stayed unmatched. The V gene's germline CDR1 is LNHDA and CDR2 SQIVND (reference sequence). This CDR3 is 13 amino acids long. This clone was observed once. The TCR was taken from an adult with an advanced solid tumor such as melanoma, head and neck, liver or kidney cancer. The sample was CD4+ or CD8+ T cells sorted from blood, taken in a trial of the OX40 agonist ivuxolimab. The chain has TRBV19 and TRBJ2-7, with 8 bases fitting TRBD1. Here the CDR3 reads CASSDRGNYEQYF. The CDR3, as DNA: TGTGCCAGTAGTGACAGGGGCAACTACGAGCAGTACTTC.